These 32 T cell receptor beta chains originate from one sample sequenced in a study of cytomegalovirus exposure and HLA in healthy donors. PCR primers comprised 60 Vbeta and 13 Jbeta primers. The method was immunoSEQ multiplex PCR; TCRdb's version includes in-frame clones alone and lacks a portion of them. The repertoire includes 130,000 or so clones, 77% of them detected once, and approximately 1.5% sits in the top ten. Sequenced input: PBMCs. These receptors all come from a female donor in good health and CMV-seronegative.

This rearrangement joins TRBV2 to TRBJ1-1; possible D gene TRBD1, 6 bases. The germline gives CDR1 SNHLY, CDR2 FYNNEI. V was pared by 4 bases and J by 0 bases, with 9 bases between. This CDR3 contains 14 residues. The CDR3 is CASSGTVMNTEAFF. CDR3 nucleotides: TGTGCCAGCAGTGGGACAGTCATGAACACTGAAGCTTTCTTT.

The chain uses TRBV5-6 and TRBJ2-1; the D gene is possibly TRBD2 (6 bases). The CDR3 contains 17 residues. Germline assignment: CDR1 SGHDT and CDR2 YYEEEE. Trimming pared 1 base from V and 9 bases from J, leaving 23 bases between. The CDR3 sequence is CASSLTIKEGASGEQFF. For the CDR3, the DNA is TGTGCCAGCAGCTTGACTATTAAGGAGGGCGCGTCTGGTGAGCAGTTCTTC.

This chain joins TRBV6-6 and TRBJ1-4; D might be TRBD1 (6 bases). Germline V gives CDR1 MNHNY, CDR2 SVGAGI (reference sequence). The CDR3 consists of 16 residues. V was trimmed by 2 bases and J by 7 bases, leaving 17 bases between them. CDR3 amino acids: CASSYTTGSPSEKLFF. The CDR3 region has the DNA TGTGCCAGCAGTTACACAACAGGGAGCCCTTCTGAAAAACTGTTTTTT.

The chain recombines TRBV28 with TRBJ2-5; TRBD2 might be the D (6 bases). Near its end, the DNA agrees better with TRBJ2-7, so the J call may be wrong. The V gene's germline CDR1 is MDHEN and CDR2 SYDVKM. CDR3 length: 12 residues. CDR3 in DNA: TGTGCCAGCAAGGGAGGTATCTACGAGCAGTACTTC. It specifies CASKGGIYEQYF.

On this clone itself: The junction differs from germline at one of its ends, possibly a read error. Different DNA sequences within this sample yield the same CDR3. This chain joins TRBV28 and TRBJ1-1; 8 nucleotides align to TRBD1. CDR1 and CDR2 from the germline V gene are MDHEN and SYDVKM. The length of the CDR3 is 16 residues. DNA for the CDR3: TGTGCCAGCATCTCCGGCTCCTTAGACAGGGGAACTGAAGCCTTCTTT. Encoded protein: CASISGSLDRGTEAFF.

A remark on this clone: Other DNA sequences in the sample encode the same CDR3. The V gene is TRBV7-6, the J gene TRBJ2-7; no firm D call. The CDR3 is made up of 13 amino acids. CDR1 is SGHVS, CDR2 FNYEAQ, per germline. The V end lost 0 bases, the J end lost 0 bases, and 3 bases lay between the germline ends. The DNA for the CDR3 is TGTGCCAGCAGCTTAGCGAGCTCCTACGAGCAGTACTTC. Protein product: CASSLASSYEQYF.

The gene calls are TRBV28 and TRBJ2-5; 8 nucleotides align to TRBD1. V lost 6 bases to trimming and J lost 14 bases; unmatched junction nucleotides: 14. The V gene's germline CDR1 is MDHEN and CDR2 SYDVKM. This CDR3 region has 13 residues. The DNA for the CDR3 is TGTGCCAGCAGACACCAGCGAGGGGGACAGGTCTACTTC. Translation: CASRHQRGGQVYF.

V gene TRBV4-1 combines with J gene TRBJ2-5; 8 positions match TRBD1. The CDR3 contains 15 residues. The V segment lost 1 base and the J segment 4 bases; nucleotides outside the gene matches: 5. CDR1 is MGHRA, CDR2 YSYEKL, per germline. The CDR3 protein is CASSQGGRGRETQYF. CDR3 bases: TGCGCCAGCAGCCAAGGTGGCAGGGGGCGAGAGACCCAGTACTTC.

This clone was counted a few times. The rearrangement uses TRBV6-1 and TRBJ1-1; 7 bases line up with TRBD1. V lost 7 bases and J lost 11; bases outside the gene matches: 16. Per the germline V gene, CDR1 is MNHNS and CDR2 is SASEGT. CDR3 length: 14 amino acids. CDR3 coding DNA: TGTGCCAGCACCCTCTACGACAGGGAAGGTGGGGCTTTCTTT. Translated, it gives CASTLYDREGGAFF.

V and J are TRBV2 and TRBJ2-5; TRBD2 agrees at 7 bases. The V and J ends lost 8 bases and 2 bases, in that order; junction bases with no gene match: 8. This CDR3 has 14 amino acids. Germline CDR1 is SNHLY and CDR2 is FYNNEI. DNA of the CDR3: TGTGCCAGCGGGAGGGACTTAAATCAAGAGACCCAGTACTTC. This codes for CASGRDLNQETQYF. Variable domain in full (rest from reference TRBV2 and TRBJ2-5): EPEVTQTPSHQVTQMGQEVILRCVPISNHLYFYWYRQILGQKVEFLVSFYNNEISEKSEIFDDQFSVERPDGSNFTLKIRSTKLEDSAMYFCASGRDLNQETQYFGPGTRLLVL.

The rearrangement links TRBV19 to TRBJ1-1, with D possibly matching TRBD1 (6 bases). V lost 2 bases, J lost 11 bases, and 15 bases lay in between. The CDR3 sequence is 13 residues long. Germline V CDR1 and CDR2: LNHDA, SQIVND (reference sequence). DNA for the CDR3: TGTGCCAGTAGTATAAGCGGACAGATTTTGGCTTTCTTT. Its protein is CASSISGQILAFF. Looking up the rest from reference TRBV19 and TRBJ1-1 gives the full variable domain: DGGITQSPKYLFRKEGQNVTLSCEQNLNHDAMYWYRQDPGQGLRLIYYSQIVNDFQKGDIAEGYSVSREKKESFPLTVTSAQKNPTAFYLCASSISGQILAFFGQGTRLTVV.

The genes are TRBV2 and TRBJ2-3, with 10 bases lining up with TRBD1. This CDR3 contains 17 residues. V lost 6 bases, J lost 6 bases, and 15 bases stayed unmatched. CDR1 is SNHLY, CDR2 FYNNEI, per germline. CDR3 DNA: TGTGCCAGCAGGAACAACCCGGGACAGGGGATGACGGATACGCAGTATTTT. Translated, it gives CASRNNPGQGMTDTQYF. The complete variable domain, with remaining parts taken from reference TRBV2 and TRBJ2-3, reads EPEVTQTPSHQVTQMGQEVILRCVPISNHLYFYWYRQILGQKVEFLVSFYNNEISEKSEIFDDQFSVERPDGSNFTLKIRSTKLEDSAMYFCASRNNPGQGMTDTQYFGPGTRLTVL.

A single count supports this clone. This chain links TRBV6-1 with TRBJ1-5, with D hard to call. The CDR3 covers 15 residues. Trimming took 4 bases from V and 3 from J, leaving 13 bases between them. From germline, CDR1 is MNHNS and CDR2 SASEGT. CDR3 in amino acids: CASSALTGDNQPQHF. The CDR3 DNA reads as TGTGCCAGCAGTGCTCTGACGGGAGACAATCAGCCCCAGCATTTT.

This chain links TRBV9 with TRBJ1-4, with D perhaps TRBD1 (5 bases). CDR1 and CDR2 from the germline V gene are SGDLS and YYNGEE. CDR3 length equals 15 residues. Deletions cut 0 bases from V and 7 bases from J, with 13 bases between. The CDR3 DNA reads TGTGCCAGCAGCGTAGGCGGCAGGGTTGGTGAAAAACTGTTTTTT. Its protein is CASSVGGRVGEKLFF.

V and J are TRBV28 and TRBJ2-7, with a possible D match to TRBD1 (6 bases). This CDR3 spans 17 amino acids. CDR1 is MDHEN, CDR2 SYDVKM, per germline. The germline V and J ends were trimmed by 4 bases and 5 bases, with 24 bases remaining between them. CDR3 sequence reads: CASSSGKTTGSDDEQYF. CDR3 nucleotides: TGTGCCAGCAGTTCAGGAAAGACAACAGGGTCGGACGACGAGCAGTACTTC.

Only a few counts were recorded for this clone. The CDR3 nucleotides read TGTGCCATAAGACAGGGCCCGAGGGGGACTGAAGCTTTCTTT. As protein: CAIRQGPRGTEAFF. The chain links TRBV10-3 to TRBJ1-1; 7 nucleotides match TRBD1. Germline CDR1 is ENHRY and CDR2 is SYGVKD. The CDR3 extends over 14 amino acids. J lost 5 bases, V lost 9 bases, and 12 bases had no gene match.

In this sample, this clone turned up a few times. V is TRBV11-2 and J is TRBJ2-1, with a tentative D call TRBD1 (5 bases). Germline CDR1 reads SGHAT; CDR2 reads FQNNGV. The CDR3 covers 14 residues. V was trimmed by 5 bases and J by 0 bases, leaving 8 bases between them. In DNA form, the CDR3 reads TGTGCCAGCAGCCAGGGCTACTCCTACAATGAGCAGTTCTTC. Its translation is CASSQGYSYNEQFF.

The chain is built from TRBV27 and TRBJ2-5, with unresolved D. The DNA matches TRBJ2-7 better at its end, which makes the J call doubtful. The CDR3 contains 13 residues. Germline CDR1 MNHEY, CDR2 SMNVEV (reference sequence). In nucleotides, the CDR3 is TGTGCCAGCAGTTTAGGCAGGAATTACGAGCAGTACTTC. It specifies CASSLGRNYEQYF.

This chain uses TRBV28 with TRBJ1-6, with D maybe TRBD1 (5 bases). The CDR3 covers 16 residues. Germline CDR1 and CDR2: MDHEN and SYDVKM. Trimming pared 7 bases from V and 10 bases from J, leaving 23 bases between. CDR3 in DNA: TGTGCCAGCATGGGGGACGAGGGAGGGAGGCGCTCACCCCTCCACTTT. Translating gives CASMGDEGGRRSPLHF. Full variable domain (missing parts from reference TRBV28 and TRBJ1-6): DVKVTQSSRYLVKRTGEKVFLECVQDMDHENMFWYRQDPGLGLRLIYFSYDVKMKEKGDIPEGYSVSREKKERFSLILESASTNQTSMYLCASMGDEGGRRSPLHFGNGTRLTVT.

This rearrangement joins TRBV14 to TRBJ2-1; 8 bases map to TRBD2. The trim removed 0 bases at V and 5 bases at J, leaving 12 bases unmatched. The CDR3 contains 18 residues. Germline CDR1 reads SGHDN; CDR2 reads FVKESK. The CDR3 bases are TGTGCCAGCAGCCAAGATTGGGCCAGCGGGAGTTCCCACAATGAGCAGTTCTTC. This encodes CASSQDWASGSSHNEQFF. The whole variable domain, filled in from reference TRBV14 and TRBJ2-1, reads EAGVTQFPSHSVIEKGQTVTLRCDPISGHDNLYWYRRVMGKEIKFLLHFVKESKQDESGMPNNRFLAERTGGTYSTLKVQPAELEDSGVYFCASSQDWASGSSHNEQFFGPGTRLTVL.

This chain links TRBV11-1 with TRBJ2-7; 8 bases match TRBD1. This CDR3 comprises 16 residues. CDR1 and CDR2 (germline): SGHAT, FQDESV (reference sequence). Trimming cost V 5 bases and J 7 bases; bases outside gene matches: 16. The CDR3 region has the DNA TGTGCCAGCAGCCCCCCATCAATTCAGGGGGCAGGTGAGCAGTACTTC. Protein product: CASSPPSIQGAGEQYF.

This chain connects TRBV7-2 to TRBJ1-4; D is unresolved. The CDR3 covers 13 residues. Germline-derived CDR1 and CDR2 are SGHTA and FQGNSA. V was shortened by 2 bases and J by 8 bases, with 9 bases between the two germline ends. CDR3 region: CASSLIQEEKLFF. The CDR3 region has the DNA TGTGCCAGCAGCTTAATCCAGGAAGAAAAACTGTTTTTT.

The J gene is TRBJ2-2, the V gene TRBV15; 7 bases are shared with TRBD1. CDR3 length equals 15 residues. Germline CDR1 and CDR2: LNHNV and YYDKDF (reference sequence). V gave up 5 bases and J gave up 3 bases; unmatched junction bases: 6. The DNA for the CDR3 is TGTGCCACCAGCGAGACAACAGGGGACACCGGGGAGCTGTTTTTT. It is translated as CATSETTGDTGELFF.

The chain links TRBV27 to TRBJ2-1; maybe TRBD2 (5 bases). The germline V gene encodes CDR1 MNHEY and CDR2 SMNVEV (reference sequence). The CDR3 covers 15 residues. V was trimmed by 5 bases and J by 2 bases, leaving 13 bases between them. As DNA, the CDR3 is TGTGCCAGCAGTCGCAAGCCCGGGGCCTACAATGAGCAGTTCTTC. Translation: CASSRKPGAYNEQFF.

The gene calls are TRBV29-1 and TRBJ2-7; D unclear. V lost 5 bases and J 1 base, leaving 12 bases between the germline ends. Germline CDR1 SQVTM, CDR2 ANQGSEA. The CDR3 runs 13 residues. The CDR3 nucleotides read TGCAGCGTTATCGTAGCCCGATCCTACGAGCAGTACTTC. Protein: CSVIVARSYEQYF.

This clone was counted a single time. V usage is TRBV4-1 and J usage is TRBJ2-3; D is undetermined. Trimming pared 0 bases from V and 0 bases from J, leaving 13 bases between. CDR3 length equals 17 residues. Germline V gene sequence: CDR1 MGHRA, CDR2 YSYEKL. CDR3 sequence reads: CASSQEYGGASTDTQYF. The CDR3 coding sequence is TGCGCCAGCAGCCAAGAGTACGGTGGAGCTAGCACAGATACGCAGTATTTT.

The CDR3 DNA sequence: TGTGCCAGCAGTCCCCTGGGGAGCTCCTACAATGAGCAGTTCTTC. It codes for CASSPLGSSYNEQFF. V usage is TRBV27 and J usage is TRBJ2-1; perhaps TRBD2 as D (5 bases). This CDR3 contains 15 residues. Germline assignment: CDR1 MNHEY and CDR2 SMNVEV (reference sequence). V was clipped by 5 bases and J by 0 bases, with 11 bases between them.

The chain couples TRBV6-5 to TRBJ2-7; the match to TRBD1 covers 8 bases. In germline, CDR1 is MNHEY, CDR2 SVGAGI. The CDR3 extends over 14 amino acids. The junction had 6 bases not matched to a gene; V was cut back by 5 bases and J by 3 bases. CDR3 amino acids: CASSKTGVNYEQYF. In DNA form, the CDR3 reads TGTGCCAGCAGTAAGACAGGGGTCAACTACGAGCAGTACTTC.

The V and J genes are TRBV7-3 and TRBJ1-2; D might be TRBD1 (5 bases). The CDR3 has 13 amino acids. Trimming shortened V by 0 bases and J by 11 bases, and 13 bases separated the two germline ends. In germline, CDR1 is SGHTA, CDR2 FQGTGA. The CDR3 protein is CASSLTGREKYTF. DNA for the CDR3: TGTGCCAGCAGCTTAACGGGCAGGGAAAAATACACCTTC.

The rearrangement uses TRBV6-5 and TRBJ1-2; 8 nucleotides line up with TRBD1. CDR3 size: 14 residues. Germline loops: CDR1 MNHEY, CDR2 SVGAGI. The trim removed 5 bases at V and 10 bases at J, leaving 12 bases unmatched. The CDR3 sequence is CASSVQLQGVDYTF. The CDR3 DNA reads as TGTGCCAGCAGTGTACAATTACAGGGGGTAGACTACACCTTC.

This chain links TRBV9 with TRBJ2-2; 7 nucleotides agree with TRBD1. With V trimmed by 3 bases and J by 4 bases, 6 bases remained unmatched. This CDR3 is 15 amino acids long. Germline V lookup: CDR1 SGDLS, CDR2 YYNGEE. The CDR3 loop reads CASSGTGLGTGELFF. CDR3 DNA sequence: TGTGCCAGCAGCGGGACAGGATTGGGCACCGGGGAGCTGTTTTTT.

The genes are TRBV5-1 and TRBJ1-5, with 7 bases fitting TRBD1. Germline assignment: CDR1 SGHRS and CDR2 YFSETQ. The CDR3 has 15 residues. Trimming at V came to 0 bases and at J to 2 bases, leaving 2 bases not matched to a gene. The DNA for the CDR3 is TGCGCCAGCAGCTTGGCAGGGGGAGGCAATCAGCCCCAGCATTTT. Residues: CASSLAGGGNQPQHF.